This T cell receptor (beta chain) was recovered during a study of CD8 T cells in Susac syndrome (dated by TCRdb to between 2019 and 2020). Regarding the complete study: Of the Susac syndrome patients who were sequenced, about eight were in clinical remission while more than five had clinically active disease. At the time of blood withdrawal, Susac syndrome patients were either therapy-naive, taking corticosteroids (with some also receiving IVIg), or on IVIg alone. The study used repertoire sequencing to test whether antigen drove CD8+ T cell activation and differentiation in Susac syndrome.

Counted from cysteine to phenylalanine, this CDR3 has 16 amino acids. Left in the record is the CDR3 DNA by itself, 48 bases read in frame from the first base. The junction carries 13 bases between V and J, which are trimmed by 2 bases and 0 bases respectively. CDR1 and CDR2, per the germline V gene (reference sequence), are LGHDT and YNNKEL. RNA was extracted with the RNeasy kit and 0.5 to 1 ug was reverse transcribed using random hexamers. The immunoSEQ multiplex PCR assay, covering 54 Vbeta and 13 Jbeta segments, was used to amplify TCR beta CDR3 regions. Bias from PCR amplification was corrected by using a synthetic template baseline for primer optimization and for computational correction. The original methods were these. Reads were annotated to V, D and J genes per IMGT and analyzed with immunoSEQ Analyzer, keeping only productive sequences. Clonality was calculated as one minus the Shannon entropy normalized by log2 of the number of productive unique sequences. Public and private clones were assessed among the 100 most prevalent clones of each patient and control. Clones were defined as Susac-specific when absent from the healthy and MS cohorts, from roughly 1,000 published viral clones and from other ImmuneACCESS disease sequences. TCRdb's own reprocessing of the public reads used fastp at Q25 and MiXCR and kept productive beta chains. CDR3 protein sequences are deduplicated, and each keeps its most common genes and DNA. The V and J calls reflect TCRdb's pipeline rather than the authors' work. For this sample there are under 95,000 distinct CDR3 sequences; roughly 94% appear just once. The ten largest account for approximately 0.3% of the sample.

Peripheral blood CD8+ and CD4+ T cells from healthy donors, Susac syndrome patients and multiple sclerosis patients were profiled using high-throughput TCR beta sequencing. The Susac syndrome patients fulfilled recently defined diagnostic criteria for definite or probable disease. Bulk CD8+ and CD4+ T cells were purified by magnetic negative isolation, whereas CD8+ TEMRA cells were enriched by FACS. Blood was collected in EDTA tubes and processed within 24 hours, with PBMCs isolated through density gradient centrifugation. PBMCs intended for TCR sequencing were cryopreserved in liquid nitrogen and thawed later in a water bath at 37 degrees C. Purity of sorted or isolated CD4+, CD8+ and CD8+ TEMRA cells was at least 90%. The paper's findings and limits, for the study overall: No clonal expansion was detected in the CD4+ T cell repertoire of Susac syndrome patients. The study acknowledged that relatively few individuals were included in the TCR sequencing and HLA analysis.

Comments on this clonotype: The clone's antigen remains unknown. No base quality values were provided; no much bigger clone lies one nucleotide off.

The V and J segments used are TRBV3-1 and TRBJ1-1; matching of 5 bases hints at TRBD1 as the D gene. The sequencing input was CD4+ T cells from PBMCs. The receptor was isolated from a human donor with Susac syndrome. The DNA sequence follows: TGTGCCAGCAGCCAATCTTCCGACAGAATGAACACTGAAGCTTTCTTT. Its translation reads: CASSQSSDRMNTEAFF.